What follows is one T cell receptor beta chain and its context. Its antigen is undetermined. These data are taken from a study of Graves' ophthalmopathy and Graves' hyperthyroidism. In the study overall: Researchers obtained peripheral blood at initial diagnosis, before any treatment had begun.

Looked up from germline, CDR1 is SGHTA and CDR2 is FQGNSA. V was clipped by 3 bases and J by 2 bases, with 13 bases between them. The CDR3 consists of 15 residues. Amplification targeted the TCR beta CDR3 regions, with RNA transcripts as the source material. Investigators did first-round RT-PCR with HTBI primers, then second-round multiplex PCR. From the multiplex PCR reads, TCRdb called clonotypes with MiXCR, one entry per CDR3 protein. The sample records fewer than 400,000 distinct CDR3 sequences, around 20% being singletons. Broader study findings: Thyroid clonotypes that were expanded above 0.001 frequency mostly also appeared in blood.

Having ophthalmopathy, the donors showed moderate-to-severe activity, CAS ≥3 and NOSPECS ≥4, with disease lasting under 3 months. The PBMCs used were ones drawn from approximately 10 ml of fresh peripheral blood. This sequence originates from a woman aged 18-29 years with Graves' ophthalmopathy. The sample comprised peripheral blood. The chain has TRBV7-2 and TRBJ1-2; D possibly corresponds to TRBD1 (5 bases). CDR3 nucleotide sequence: TGTGCCAGCAGCTTTCTTACGGGGCGGAACTATGGCTACACCTTC. It yields the protein CASSFLTGRNYGYTF.